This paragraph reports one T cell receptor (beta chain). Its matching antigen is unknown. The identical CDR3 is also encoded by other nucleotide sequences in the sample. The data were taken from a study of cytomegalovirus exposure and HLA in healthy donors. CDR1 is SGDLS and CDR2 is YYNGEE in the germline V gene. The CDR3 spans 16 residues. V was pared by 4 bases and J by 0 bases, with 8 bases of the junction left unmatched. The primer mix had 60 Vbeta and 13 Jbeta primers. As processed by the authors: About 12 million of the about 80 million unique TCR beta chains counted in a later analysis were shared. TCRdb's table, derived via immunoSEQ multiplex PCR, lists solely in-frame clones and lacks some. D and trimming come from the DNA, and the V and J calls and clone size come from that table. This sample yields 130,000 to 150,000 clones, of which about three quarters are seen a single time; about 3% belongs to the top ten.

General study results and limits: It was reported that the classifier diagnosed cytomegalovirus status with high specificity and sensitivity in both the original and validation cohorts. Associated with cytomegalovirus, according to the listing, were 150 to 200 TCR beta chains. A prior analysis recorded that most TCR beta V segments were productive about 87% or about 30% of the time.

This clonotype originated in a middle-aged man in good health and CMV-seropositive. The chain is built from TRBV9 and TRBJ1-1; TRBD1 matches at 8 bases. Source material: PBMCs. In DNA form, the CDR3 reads TGTGCCAGCAGCCCCCGGACAGGGTTAATGAACACTGAAGCTTTCTTT. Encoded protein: CASSPRTGLMNTEAFF.